The present T cell receptor (beta chain) was sequenced within a study of cytomegalovirus exposure and HLA in healthy donors. Looking at the study overall: A later analysis reported the 130 or so validation repertoires used the same platform as the roughly 700 first-cohort repertoires.

The table came from immunoSEQ multiplex PCR; TCRdb's copy has only in-frame clones and leaves some out. The table has about 64,000 clones, roughly 90% seen once. The CDR3 has 13 residues. The germline gives CDR1 SGHDN, CDR2 FVKESK. With 4 bases removed from V and 3 bases from J, the gap between germline ends came to 9 bases. Regarding the study as a whole: Rare TCR sequences predominated, though certain public TCRs were found in many donors. Reports showed the classifier diagnosing cytomegalovirus status with high specificity and sensitivity.

The donors were part of the validation cohort, which consisted of about 120 subjects and was separate from the first cohort of hundreds of subjects. On this clone itself: The antigen remains unidentified.

This TCR was sampled from a young woman in good health and CMV-seronegative. The sample comprised PBMCs. The V and J genes are TRBV14 and TRBJ1-2; D is uncertain. The CDR3 coding sequence is TGTGCCAGCAGCCGGGCACTTTACTATGGCTACACCTTC. Translating gives CASSRALYYGYTF.